Listed here are 27 T cell receptor beta chains from one sample, sequenced in a study of cytomegalovirus exposure and HLA in healthy donors. A multiplex PCR was run with 60 Vbeta primers and 13 Jbeta primers. This table comes from immunoSEQ multiplex PCR, and its TCRdb copy is limited to in-frame clones, with some not included. The repertoire has about 150,000 clones, about 77% of them found once; the top ten carry roughly 4.2%. The sequenced sample consisted of PBMCs. These TCRs come from a male donor in good health and CMV-seronegative.

This clone was seen just once. The rearrangement links TRBV28 to TRBJ2-7; 7 bases agree with TRBD2. Germline loops: CDR1 MDHEN, CDR2 SYDVKM. V trimming: 8 bases; J trimming: 3 bases; junction bases outside the gene matches: 1. The CDR3 loop spans 11 amino acids. The CDR3 reads CASGGGYEQYF. The CDR3 nucleotides read TGTGCCAGCGGCGGGGGCTACGAGCAGTACTTC.

This sequence joins TRBV5-1 and TRBJ1-2, with D maybe TRBD1 (5 bases). V gave up 1 base and J gave up 6 bases, with 16 bases separating them. The CDR3 is 15 amino acids. Germline CDR1 reads SGHRS; CDR2 reads YFSETQ. This chain's CDR3 is CASSLKGPVGHGYTF. Here the CDR3 DNA reads TGCGCCAGCAGCTTGAAGGGCCCCGTGGGGCATGGCTACACCTTC.

The rearrangement joins TRBV25-1 to TRBJ1-2; D unclear. The CDR3 has 15 amino acids. Trimming took off 3 bases at V and 8 bases at J, with 19 bases between the two ends. CDR1 is MGHDK, CDR2 SYGVNS, per germline. The DNA of the CDR3 is TGTGCCAGCAGTGATTGGGCCGGCACCAGAAGAGGCTACACCTTC. Protein product: CASSDWAGTRRGYTF.

This sequence joins TRBV7-6 and TRBJ2-5; 7 nucleotides match TRBD1. The length of the CDR3 is 13 residues. With V trimmed by 5 bases and J by 4 bases, 4 bases remained unmatched. Germline V gives CDR1 SGHVS, CDR2 FNYEAQ. CDR3 nucleotides: TGTGCCAGCAGCCGAGGGGGCGGAGAGACCCAGTACTTC. This encodes CASSRGGGETQYF.

The V and J genes are TRBV2 and TRBJ1-5; D gene uncertain. The germline gives CDR1 SNHLY, CDR2 FYNNEI. The V end was cut by 1 base, the J end by 7 bases, with 8 bases between. This CDR3 is built from 13 residues. The CDR3 sequence: CASSEEKLQPQHF. The CDR3 bases are TGTGCCAGCAGTGAAGAGAAACTACAGCCCCAGCATTTT. The full variable domain, in which reference TRBV2 and TRBJ1-5 provide the parts outside the CDR3, is EPEVTQTPSHQVTQMGQEVILRCVPISNHLYFYWYRQILGQKVEFLVSFYNNEISEKSEIFDDQFSVERPDGSNFTLKIRSTKLEDSAMYFCASSEEKLQPQHFGDGTRLSIL.

CDR3 residues: CASSFQGQKANYGYTF. CDR3 bases: TGTGCCAGCAGCTTCCAGGGACAGAAGGCTAACTATGGCTACACCTTC. The chain recombines TRBV7-9 with TRBJ1-2, with TRBD1 matching 7 bases. The CDR3 is 16 residues long. Germline V CDR1 and CDR2: SEHNR, FQNEAQ (reference sequence). V was clipped by 3 bases and J by 0 bases; unmatched bases: 7.

V usage is TRBV9 and J usage is TRBJ2-5, with D perhaps matching TRBD1 (6 bases). V lost 0 bases, J lost 1 base, and 13 bases lay in between. CDR1 and CDR2 from the germline V gene are SGDLS and YYNGEE. The CDR3 runs to 16 residues. The CDR3 loop is CASSVGTETSQETQYF. The CDR3 DNA is TGTGCCAGCAGCGTAGGGACAGAGACCTCCCAAGAGACCCAGTACTTC.

This clone was seen a handful of times. The chain couples TRBV7-2 to TRBJ1-2; 7 bases fit TRBD1. Per germline, CDR1 SGHTA and CDR2 FQGNSA. The trim removed 0 bases at V and 5 bases at J, leaving 3 bases unmatched. The CDR3 contains 14 residues. CDR3 bases: TGTGCCAGCAGCTTAGCAACAGGGGATTATGGCTACACCTTC. As protein: CASSLATGDYGYTF.

V is TRBV6-1 and J is TRBJ2-5; 9 bases align to TRBD2. This CDR3 contains 18 residues. Germline CDR1 MNHNS, CDR2 SASEGT. V was clipped by 4 bases and J by 5 bases; unmatched bases: 17. For the CDR3, the DNA is TGTGCCAGCAGTGGGACCCGAGGGTTAGCGGGAGTCGGGGAGACCCAGTACTTC. This gives the protein CASSGTRGLAGVGETQYF.

This clone was detected a few times. V and J are TRBV9 and TRBJ2-7, with 7 bases aligning to TRBD2. The CDR3 has 16 residues. CDR1 is SGDLS and CDR2 is YYNGEE in the germline V gene. Trimming removed 3 bases from V and 2 bases from J; junction bases left unmatched: 11. CDR3 amino acids: CASSAWGGGEPYEQYF. The CDR3 DNA follows: TGTGCCAGCAGCGCGTGGGGGGGTGGCGAACCCTACGAGCAGTACTTC.

The genes are TRBV7-2 and TRBJ2-3; 9 nucleotides agree with TRBD2. This CDR3 is 17 amino acids long. Germline trimming cut 2 bases from V and 2 bases from J; bases unmatched to any gene: 8. Per germline, CDR1 SGHTA and CDR2 FQGNSA. CDR3 bases: TGTGCCAGCAGCTTATATCAGCGGGGGGCTTCCACAGATACGCAGTATTTT. This gives the protein CASSLYQRGASTDTQYF.

This clone is a singleton in its sample. The J gene is TRBJ1-4, the V gene TRBV4-1; D is possibly TRBD1 (5 bases). The CDR3 runs to 15 residues. Trimming removed 2 bases from V and 0 bases from J, with 7 bases in between. Germline V CDR1 and CDR2: MGHRA, YSYEKL. This CDR3 reads CASSQRGATNEKLFF. DNA of the CDR3: TGCGCCAGCAGCCAAAGGGGTGCAACTAATGAAAAACTGTTTTTT.

The CDR3, as DNA: TGTGCCAGCAGTTATGACAGGGGAGCTAACTATGGCTACACCTTC. Its protein is CASSYDRGANYGYTF. This chain uses TRBV6-5 with TRBJ1-2; 8 nucleotides agree with TRBD1. The CDR3 spans 15 residues. The germline CDR1 and CDR2 sequences are MNHEY and SVGAGI. V lost 3 bases, J lost 0 bases, and 3 bases stayed unmatched.

The J gene is TRBJ2-3, the V gene TRBV27, with a weak D call TRBD2 (5 bases). V was pared by 2 bases and J by 5 bases, with 11 bases between. In germline, CDR1 is MNHEY, CDR2 SMNVEV (reference sequence). The CDR3 has 14 residues. CDR3 in amino acids: CASSLGLALDTQYF. DNA for the CDR3: TGTGCCAGCAGTTTAGGGCTAGCATTAGATACGCAGTATTTT.

The chain combines TRBV5-1 with TRBJ1-2; D might be TRBD1 (6 bases). V gave up 0 bases and J gave up 5 bases, with 17 bases separating them. The V gene's germline CDR1 is SGHRS and CDR2 YFSETQ. This CDR3 has 16 residues. The CDR3 nucleotides are TGCGCCAGCAGCTTGGAGAGACAGGACCGACCTTATGGCTACACCTTC. This encodes CASSLERQDRPYGYTF.

This chain uses TRBV21-1 with TRBJ2-7; the DNA was not compared with TRBD2, the D call given in the table. TRBV21-1 represents a pseudogene. The CDR3 loop spans 11 amino acids. CDR3 sequence reads: CASSKLYEQYF. The CDR3 coding sequence is TGTGCCAGCAGCAAACTTTACGAGCAGTACTTC.

The chain combines TRBV7-9 with TRBJ2-2, with no clear D. Looked up from germline, CDR1 is SEHNR and CDR2 is FQNEAQ (reference sequence). The CDR3 has 15 residues. Trimming took off 10 bases at V and 4 bases at J, with 19 bases between the two ends. The CDR3 loop is CATVIWAKPTGELFF. CDR3 sequence (DNA): TGTGCCACAGTTATATGGGCGAAACCCACCGGGGAGCTGTTTTTT.

The chain is built from TRBV28 and TRBJ2-7; tentative D call: TRBD1 (6 bases). Germline V gene sequence: CDR1 MDHEN, CDR2 SYDVKM. The germline V and J ends were trimmed by 5 bases and 2 bases, with 7 bases remaining between them. The CDR3 extends over 12 amino acids. The CDR3 loop reads CASSGTTYEQYF. In DNA, the CDR3 is TGTGCCAGCAGTGGGACAACCTACGAGCAGTACTTC. Variable domain in full (rest from reference TRBV28 and TRBJ2-7): DVKVTQSSRYLVKRTGEKVFLECVQDMDHENMFWYRQDPGLGLRLIYFSYDVKMKEKGDIPEGYSVSREKKERFSLILESASTNQTSMYLCASSGTTYEQYFGPGTRLTVT.

The rearrangement uses TRBV5-8 and TRBJ2-1; 7 nucleotides align to TRBD2. The CDR3 has 15 amino acids. Trimming at V came to 0 bases and at J to 7 bases, leaving 7 bases not matched to a gene. Germline V gene lookup returns CDR1 SGHTS and CDR2 YDEGEE. CDR3 residues: CASSLAGGRANEQFF. For the CDR3, the DNA is TGTGCCAGCAGCTTGGCGGGCGGGAGAGCGAATGAGCAGTTCTTC.

The rearrangement uses TRBV30 and TRBJ2-3; 8 nucleotides agree with TRBD2. With 0 bases clipped from V and 4 bases from J, the junction kept 3 bases outside the gene matches. CDR1 and CDR2 (germline): GTSNPN, SVGIG (reference sequence). The CDR3 loop spans 14 amino acids. Here the CDR3 DNA reads TGTGCCTGGAGTGTGGGACTAGGATCAGATACGCAGTATTTT. Translated: CAWSVGLGSDTQYF.

This sequence joins TRBV29-1 and TRBJ2-1; D perhaps matches TRBD1 (7 bases). This CDR3 contains 14 residues. V lost 1 base and J 4 bases, leaving 11 bases between the germline ends. CDR1 and CDR2 from the germline V gene are SQVTM and ANQGSEA. CDR3 in DNA: TGCAGCGTTGAAGGGAGGGGGCCTTACAATGAGCAGTTCTTC. It codes for CSVEGRGPYNEQFF.

The chain uses TRBV2 and TRBJ1-6; 7 nucleotides align to TRBD1. The CDR3 is 14 residues long. Germline trimming cut 5 bases from V and 7 bases from J; bases unmatched to any gene: 5. Germline V gene sequence: CDR1 SNHLY, CDR2 FYNNEI. CDR3 sequence (DNA): TGTGCCAGCAGTCTCGGGACAGTCAATTCACCCCTCCACTTT. As protein: CASSLGTVNSPLHF.

The chain joins TRBV15 to TRBJ2-3; TRBD2 matches 9 bases. The length of the CDR3 is 15 residues. Trimming took 3 bases from V and 1 from J; bases not matched to a gene: 2. Germline V gives CDR1 LNHNV, CDR2 YYDKDF (reference sequence). DNA for the CDR3: TGTGCCACCAGCAGGAGACTAGCGGGCACAGATACGCAGTATTTT. Translating it yields CATSRRLAGTDTQYF.

On this clone itself: The junction shows a germline mismatch at one end, possibly a read error. V gene TRBV6-4 combines with J gene TRBJ2-1; 12 bases align to TRBD2. There are 14 residues in the CDR3. Germline lookup yields CDR1 MRHNA and CDR2 SNTAGT. The CDR3 region has the DNA TGTGCCAGCAGTGACTTTCTAGCGGGAGGGCCCTCTATCTTC. This sequence encodes CASSDFLAGGPSIF.

The genes are TRBV20-1 and TRBJ1-2, with a tentative D call TRBD1 (6 bases). CDR1 DFQATT and CDR2 SNEGSKA come from the germline V gene (reference sequence). The CDR3 covers 11 residues. V was shortened by 3 bases and J by 4 bases, with 6 bases between the two germline ends. Written as DNA, the CDR3 is TGCAGTGCTAGGGACAGCTATGGCTACACCTTC. It specifies CSARDSYGYTF.

The chain couples TRBV2 to TRBJ2-3; D remains ambiguous. V was pared by 6 bases and J by 0 bases, with 4 bases between. The germline V gene has CDR1 SNHLY and CDR2 FYNNEI. The length of the CDR3 is 12 residues. CDR3 loop: CASSLSTDTQYF. CDR3 in DNA: TGTGCCAGCAGCCTAAGCACAGATACGCAGTATTTT.

V gene TRBV18 combines with J gene TRBJ2-5; 7 bases map to TRBD2. Near its end, the DNA agrees better with TRBJ2-7, so the J call may be wrong. Germline V gene sequence: CDR1 KGHSH, CDR2 LQKENI. The CDR3 runs to 15 residues. The CDR3 nucleotides read TGTGCCAGCTCTACACCTAGCGGCCGGGCCTACGAGCAGTACTTC. Translating it yields CASSTPSGRAYEQYF.